This TCR beta chain is drawn from a study of cytomegalovirus exposure and HLA in healthy donors (TCRdb year 2017). Notes on the research overall: In an earlier analysis of roughly 590 of the donors, 250 to 350 Gb of sequence data and 95 million to 130 million unique TCR beta sequences from 150 million to 200 million T cells were reported. About 280 gigabases of sequencing data and roughly 81 million unique TCR sequences made up an early release that covered over 550 HLA-typed donors. Of the roughly 400 genotyped donors, more than 75% were placed in the genetic ancestry cluster associated with self-reported Caucasian donors. The study aimed to test whether cataloging public T cell receptors could reveal signatures of past pathogen exposure. Using immunosequencing, the study profiled T cell repertoires from about 620 subjects and related those repertoires to cytomegalovirus serostatus. In addition to the first cohort of roughly 670 subjects, a separate validation cohort of approximately 110 different subjects was used. To predict cytomegalovirus infection status, the study combined high-throughput TCR immunosequencing, statistical association of individual TCRs with disease status, and machine learning. To study patterns of TCR occurrence, a later analysis re-analyzed previously published TCR beta repertoires from several hundred donors and added high-resolution HLA genotyping. In the later analysis, no new phenotypic data were used to find candidate immune exposures; instead, reliance was placed on TCR beta sequences and their occurrence across donors. In an earlier analysis of 500 to 650 of the donors, high-throughput TCR beta sequencing was used to judge whether each TCR beta V gene segment behaved as functional or pseudogenic. Donor age, sex, ethnicity and CMV serostatus were compiled alongside the repertoire data. A later genetic analysis took genome-wide SNP genotypes for about three fifths of the 666 donors and used that subset as a discovery cohort. Every discovery cohort repertoire had been produced on one sequencing platform. Class I and class II HLA loci were covered by the typing at four-digit resolution. Typing coverage varied by locus: roughly 629-640 donors for A, B, C, DRB1 and DQB1; under 550 for DQA1; about 570 for DPA1; roughly 450 for DPB1. Several DR-DQ haplotypes were treated as single units for association and clustering because of strong linkage in the cohort. Across roughly 420 genotyped donors of the cohort, an average of approximately 220,000 unique TCR beta nucleotide sequences per donor were sequenced, and roughly 20% of those sequences were non-productive.

Germline trimming amounts to 6 bases on V and 0 bases on J, with 5 as the count of junction bases outside the gene matches. CDR1 WNHNN and CDR2 SYGVQD are derived from the germline V gene (reference sequence). The CDR3 runs 15 residues from the cysteine to the phenylalanine. Kept here is only the CDR3 DNA, which spans 45 bases and is read in frame from base 1. Library method: the immunoSEQ multiplex PCR assay. For the multiplex PCR, a mixture combining 60 forward primers for TCR Vbeta segments and 13 reverse primers for TCR Jbeta segments was used. The CDR3 region of rearranged TCR beta genes was amplified from genomic DNA with a multiplex PCR assay. The Illumina HiSeq System was used to sequence the amplified TCR beta libraries as 87-base-pair reads. The authors' analysis ran thus. A later analysis counted approximately 84 million unique TCR beta chains across the 550 to 750 repertoires, and some 11 million of these chains were shared by at least two donors. Raw reads were error-corrected and collapsed into unique sequences by a nearest-neighbor algorithm in which closely related sequences were merged to remove PCR and sequencing errors. To assign V, D and J gene segments, CDR3 sequences were aligned to IMGT reference sequences. Each retained sequence needed at least a six-nucleotide match to both a V gene segment and a J gene segment. Rearrangements were classified as productive when the CDR3 lacked stop codons and remained in frame with V and J, and all other rearrangements were classified as non-productive. Following IMGT convention, CDR3 was defined as the stretch from the second conserved V-encoded cysteine to the conserved J-encoded phenylalanine. The earlier analysis of approximately 590 of the donors excluded any sequence lacking an unambiguous match to a single V gene segment. In an earlier analysis of 587 of the donors, a V segment was called functional when productive rearrangements were above 56.7%, and segregating when the standard deviation between donors exceeded 5%. To diagnose cytomegalovirus status from the catalog of TCR beta chain sequences, a statistical classification framework was built. A later analysis assigned V and J genes by comparing TCR nucleotide sequences with IMGT/GENE-DB human TR gene sequences. The TCRdist pipeline was used in a later analysis to assign CDR3 sequences and most-parsimonious VDJ recombination scenarios. A later analysis defined each TCR beta chain by its CDR3 amino acid sequence plus V-gene family, and excluded reads lacking a unique V-gene family. To address suspected cross-contamination and a sequencing artifact, a later analysis removed 450 to 700 highly shared, low-generation-probability nucleotide sequences. In a later analysis, a clonal expansion index was calculated for each public chain from normalized within-repertoire ranks of inferred template counts. In a later analysis, generation probabilities were computed with a VDJ recombination model fitted to out-of-frame rearrangements, and the resulting probabilities were checked against IGoR. In a later analysis, TCR-TCR, TCR-HLA and TCR-CMV co-occurrence was scored with hypergeometric tests, and a repertoire-size bias correction was applied to TCR pairs. A later analysis estimated false discovery rates by permuting HLA or CMV assignments 20 times. In a later analysis, co-occurring TCRs were grouped using DBSCAN, and TCRdist sequence similarity was added for clustering within HLA-allele-positive subsets. Repertoires with fewer than 30,000 or more than 120,000 public chains were left out of co-occurrence clustering, as were four to six repertoires with anomalous nucleotide sharing. TCRdb's version of the immuneACCESS table is confined to in-frame rearrangements and falls short of the full clone set. An unresolved V gene accounts for under half of the shortfall where checked; the remainder is of unknown origin. The DNA gave D and trimming, while V, J and clone size come from that table. For this sample the table gives under 200,000 clones, of which around 77% were detected only once. Around 2.2% of the sample belongs to the ten largest clones.

For this clone: The specificity of this receptor is unknown. No clone much larger than this one lies a single base away; base qualities are absent.

The cohort consisted of fewer than 700 healthy bone marrow donors. At the time of sampling, every cohort member was nominally healthy, though immune exposures that went unrecorded were likely present. The donor was CMV seronegative and belonged to the group of 350 or so seronegative cohort members. A peripheral blood sample was provided by each donor, and peripheral blood mononuclear cells were used for TCR beta sequencing. Genomic DNA extraction from the blood cell samples was performed with the Qiagen DNeasy Blood Extraction Kit. General conclusions and limits of the study: In vitro tests confirmed that a few of the cytomegalovirus-associated TCR beta chains recognize cytomegalovirus antigens. In both the original and validation cohorts, the classifier was reported to diagnose cytomegalovirus status with high specificity and sensitivity. In the study, roughly 160 TCR beta chains were listed as associated with cytomegalovirus. Several of the top co-occurrence clusters appeared to be linked to parvovirus B19, influenza, CMV and Epstein-Barr virus, according to a later analysis. Across donors, most TCR sequences were observed very rarely, whereas some public TCRs were present in many individuals. Specific HLA alleles were associated with 16,951 TCR beta sequences at a false discovery rate of 0.05 in a later analysis. The presence/absence analyses assumed that sequencing depth was roughly uniform across donors, and that assumption may not be true. A further reported finding was that TCR beta sequences accurately predicted the HLA-A and HLA-B alleles for most subjects in the first cohort. A later genetic analysis associated a missense DCLRE1C variant with V-gene and J-gene trimming of TCR beta chains, and an independent cohort replicated the association. Because HLA typing was missing for some donors at each locus, association tests included only the typed subset. Because counts were too low, roughly 18 rarely observed V segments, including chromosome 9 orphons, were left out of the earlier analysis of some 640 of the donors. The cohort was sequenced for TCR beta chains only, and without alpha or paired-chain data the features that could be detected were limited. A later analysis found that most CMV-associated TCR beta chains appeared HLA-restricted, with HLA associations seemingly driven largely by CMV exposure. According to a later analysis, TCR association rates differed among HLA loci, with DRB1 alleles showing the most associated TCRs and HLA-C alleles showing the fewest. Correlated functional status among segregating V segments might be attributable to linkage disequilibrium, but an unknown experimental factor could not be ruled out. In an earlier analysis of some 500 of the donors, most TCR beta V segments were observed in productive rearrangements about 90% or about 30% of the time, broadly matching IMGT annotations. The authors suggested that the approach could potentially be generalized to other disease states and immunological phenotypes. A group of highly shared sequence variants was considered likely to be a technical artifact of the sequencing pipeline. When HLA alleles, especially DR and DQ, strongly co-occurred, TCR associations were difficult to assign to individual alleles. For the cohort, immune exposure information was limited to CMV serostatus. Some IMGT-functional V segments, including TRBV6-2 and TRBV6-3, could not be told apart with the 87-base-pair reads, so those segments were excluded. A later analysis found that HLA-associated TCR beta chains were more clonally expanded and had lower generation probabilities than equally common non-associated chains. In a later genetic analysis, fewer N-insertions in productive TCRs were reported among donors in an Asian-associated ancestry cluster than the approximately 710-donor mean.

Recombination joined TRBV10-1 with TRBJ2-3; 8 nucleotides in the junction match TRBD1. The TCR originated in a man aged 55 to 70 in good health and CMV-seronegative. The sequencing sample was made of PBMCs. The DNA sequence is TGCGCCAGCAGCATCGACAGGGGAAGCACAGATACGCAGTATTTT. It translates as CASSIDRGSTDTQYF.